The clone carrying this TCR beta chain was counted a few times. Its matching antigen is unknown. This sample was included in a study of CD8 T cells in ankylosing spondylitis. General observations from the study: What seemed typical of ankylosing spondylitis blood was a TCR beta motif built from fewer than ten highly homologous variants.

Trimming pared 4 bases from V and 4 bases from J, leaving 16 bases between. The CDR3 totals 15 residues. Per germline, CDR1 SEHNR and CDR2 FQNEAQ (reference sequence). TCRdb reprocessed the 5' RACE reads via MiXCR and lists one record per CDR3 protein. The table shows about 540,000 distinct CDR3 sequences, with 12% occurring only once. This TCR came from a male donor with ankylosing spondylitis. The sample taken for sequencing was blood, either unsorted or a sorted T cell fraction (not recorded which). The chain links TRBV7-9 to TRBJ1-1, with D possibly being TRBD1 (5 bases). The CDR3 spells CASSSRGRVGTEAFF. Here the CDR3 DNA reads TGTGCCAGCAGCTCGAGGGGCAGGGTGGGCACTGAAGCTTTCTTT.